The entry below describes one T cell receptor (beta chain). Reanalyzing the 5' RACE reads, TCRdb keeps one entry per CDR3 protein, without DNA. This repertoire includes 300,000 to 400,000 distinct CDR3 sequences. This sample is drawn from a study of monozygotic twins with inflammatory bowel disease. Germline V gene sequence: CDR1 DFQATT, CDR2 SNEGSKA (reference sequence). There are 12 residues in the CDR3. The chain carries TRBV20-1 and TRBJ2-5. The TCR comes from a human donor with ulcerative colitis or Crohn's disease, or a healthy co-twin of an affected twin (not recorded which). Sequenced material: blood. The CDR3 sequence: CSGDSTQETQYF.